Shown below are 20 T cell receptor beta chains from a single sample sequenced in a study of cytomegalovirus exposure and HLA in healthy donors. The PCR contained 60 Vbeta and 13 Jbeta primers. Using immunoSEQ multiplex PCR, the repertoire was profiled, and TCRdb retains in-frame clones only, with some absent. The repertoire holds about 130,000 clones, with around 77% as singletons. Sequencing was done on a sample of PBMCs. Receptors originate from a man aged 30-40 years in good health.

The CDR3 region is CASTGQASSYEQYF. The CDR3, as DNA: TGTGCCAGCACCGGACAGGCGAGCTCCTACGAGCAGTACTTC. This chain uses TRBV25-1 with TRBJ2-7, with TRBD1 matching 7 bases. With V trimmed by 7 bases and J by 0 bases, 6 bases remained unmatched. CDR1 is MGHDK and CDR2 is SYGVNS in the germline V gene. This CDR3 has 14 residues.

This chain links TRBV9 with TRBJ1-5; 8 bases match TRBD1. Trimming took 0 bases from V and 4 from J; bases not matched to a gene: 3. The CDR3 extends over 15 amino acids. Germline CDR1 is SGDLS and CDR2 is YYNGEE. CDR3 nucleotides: TGTGCCAGCAGCGTAGGACAGGGGACGAATCAGCCCCAGCATTTT. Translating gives CASSVGQGTNQPQHF.

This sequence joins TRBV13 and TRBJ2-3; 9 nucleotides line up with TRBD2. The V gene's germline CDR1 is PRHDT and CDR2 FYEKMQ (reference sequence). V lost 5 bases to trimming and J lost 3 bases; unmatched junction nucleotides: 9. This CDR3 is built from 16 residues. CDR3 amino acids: CASSSGTSFYTDTQYF. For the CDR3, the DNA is TGTGCCAGCAGCAGCGGGACTAGCTTCTATACAGATACGCAGTATTTT.

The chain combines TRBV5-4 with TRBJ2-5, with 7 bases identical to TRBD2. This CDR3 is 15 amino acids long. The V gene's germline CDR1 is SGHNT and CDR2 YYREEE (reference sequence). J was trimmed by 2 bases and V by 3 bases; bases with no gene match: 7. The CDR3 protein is CASSWASGFQETQYF. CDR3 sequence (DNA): TGTGCCAGCAGCTGGGCTAGCGGATTTCAAGAGACCCAGTACTTC.

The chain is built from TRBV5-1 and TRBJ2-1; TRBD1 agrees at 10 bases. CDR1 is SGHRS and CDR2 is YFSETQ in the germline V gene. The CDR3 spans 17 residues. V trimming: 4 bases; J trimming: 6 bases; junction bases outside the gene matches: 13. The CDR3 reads CASSANPGDRGFNEQFF. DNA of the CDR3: TGCGCCAGCAGCGCAAACCCCGGGGACAGGGGATTCAATGAGCAGTTCTTC.

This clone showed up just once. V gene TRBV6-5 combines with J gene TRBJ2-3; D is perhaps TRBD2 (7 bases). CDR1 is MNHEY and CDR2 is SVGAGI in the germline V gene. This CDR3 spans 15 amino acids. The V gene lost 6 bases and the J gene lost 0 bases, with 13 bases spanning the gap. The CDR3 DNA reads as TGTGCCAGCAGATTGGGGGGGACAAGCACAGATACGCAGTATTTT. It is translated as CASRLGGTSTDTQYF.

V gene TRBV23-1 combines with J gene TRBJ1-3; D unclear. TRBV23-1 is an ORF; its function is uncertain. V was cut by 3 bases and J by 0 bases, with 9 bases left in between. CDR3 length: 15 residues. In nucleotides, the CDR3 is TGCGCCAGCAGTCACCCTTTCTCCTCTGGAAACACCATATATTTT. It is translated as CASSHPFSSGNTIYF.

Here the CDR3 DNA reads TGTGCCAGCGGACAGGGTCCAGATACGCAGTATTTT. Its protein is CASGQGPDTQYF. The chain has TRBV6-6 and TRBJ2-3; TRBD1 matches 8 bases. This CDR3 region has 12 residues. Trimming at V came to 8 bases and at J to 4 bases, leaving 2 bases not matched to a gene. CDR1 and CDR2 (germline): MNHNY, SVGAGI (reference sequence).

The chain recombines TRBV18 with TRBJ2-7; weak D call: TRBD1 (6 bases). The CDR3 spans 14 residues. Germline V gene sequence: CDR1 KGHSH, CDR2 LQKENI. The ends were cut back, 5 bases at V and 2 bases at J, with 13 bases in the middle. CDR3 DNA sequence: TGTGCCAGCTCAGCCCTTGGACAGCCCTACGAGCAGTACTTC. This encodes CASSALGQPYEQYF.

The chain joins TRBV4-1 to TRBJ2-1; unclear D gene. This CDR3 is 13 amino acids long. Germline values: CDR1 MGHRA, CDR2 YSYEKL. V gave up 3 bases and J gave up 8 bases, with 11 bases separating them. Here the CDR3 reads CASSHPPQDEQFF. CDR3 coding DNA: TGCGCCAGCAGCCACCCCCCGCAGGATGAGCAGTTCTTC.

CDR3 residues: CASSDLGVGSYNEQFF. In DNA, the CDR3 is TGTGCCAGCAGTGATTTAGGGGTTGGTTCCTACAATGAGCAGTTCTTC. The chain recombines TRBV6-1 with TRBJ2-1, with D perhaps TRBD1 (5 bases). The ends were cut back, 3 bases at V and 1 base at J, with 13 bases in the middle. The CDR3 loop spans 16 amino acids. Germline CDR1 is MNHNS and CDR2 is SASEGT.

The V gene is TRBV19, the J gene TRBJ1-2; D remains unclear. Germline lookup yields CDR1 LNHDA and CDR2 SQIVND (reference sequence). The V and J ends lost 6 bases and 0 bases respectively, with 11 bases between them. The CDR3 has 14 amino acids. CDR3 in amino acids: CASRRMEANYGYTF. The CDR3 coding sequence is TGTGCCAGTAGGAGGATGGAGGCTAACTATGGCTACACCTTC.

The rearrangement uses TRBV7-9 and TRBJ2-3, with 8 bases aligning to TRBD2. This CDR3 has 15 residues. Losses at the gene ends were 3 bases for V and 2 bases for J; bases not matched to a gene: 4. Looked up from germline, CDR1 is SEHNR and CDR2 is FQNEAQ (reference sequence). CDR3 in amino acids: CASSFGTSNTDTQYF. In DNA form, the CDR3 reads TGTGCCAGCAGCTTCGGGACTAGTAACACAGATACGCAGTATTTT.

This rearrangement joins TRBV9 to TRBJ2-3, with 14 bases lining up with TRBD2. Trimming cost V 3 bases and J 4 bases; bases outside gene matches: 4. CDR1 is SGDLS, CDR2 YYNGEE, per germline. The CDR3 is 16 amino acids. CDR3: CASSEGLAGVADTQYF. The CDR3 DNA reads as TGTGCCAGCAGCGAGGGACTAGCGGGAGTTGCAGATACGCAGTATTTT. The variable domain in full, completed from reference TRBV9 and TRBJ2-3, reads DSGVTQTPKHLITATGQRVTLRCSPRSGDLSVYWYQQSLDQGLQFLIQYYNGEERAKGNILERFSAQQFPDLHSELNLSSLELGDSALYFCASSEGLAGVADTQYFGPGTRLTVL.

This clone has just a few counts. The CDR3 sequence: CAWSVDTYNEQYF. DNA of the CDR3: TGTGCCTGGAGTGTAGACACTTACAACGAGCAGTACTTC. V is TRBV30 and J is TRBJ2-7; D is uncertain. Looked up from germline, CDR1 is GTSNPN and CDR2 is SVGIG (reference sequence). V lost 0 bases to trimming and J lost 5 bases, with 11 bases between them. The length of the CDR3 is 13 residues. Looking up the rest from reference TRBV30 and TRBJ2-7 gives the full variable domain: SQTIHQWPATLVQPVGSPLSLECTVEGTSNPNLYWYRQAAGRGLQLLFYSVGIGQISSEVPQNLSASRPQDRQFILSSKKLLLSDSGFYLCAWSVDTYNEQYFGPGTRLTVT.

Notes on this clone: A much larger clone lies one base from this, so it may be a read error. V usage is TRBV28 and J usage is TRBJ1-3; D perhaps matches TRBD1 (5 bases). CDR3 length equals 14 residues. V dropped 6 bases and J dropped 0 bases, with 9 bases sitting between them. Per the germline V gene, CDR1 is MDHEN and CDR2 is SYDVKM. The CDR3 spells CASSYTGSGNTIYF. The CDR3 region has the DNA TGTGCCAGCAGCTACACAGGCTCTGGAAACACCATATATTTT.

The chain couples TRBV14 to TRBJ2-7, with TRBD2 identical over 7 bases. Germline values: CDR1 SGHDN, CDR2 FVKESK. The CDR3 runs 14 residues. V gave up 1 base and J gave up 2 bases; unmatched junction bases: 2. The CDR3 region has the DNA TGTGCCAGCAGCCAAGTGGGAGGGGCCTACGAGCAGTACTTC. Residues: CASSQVGGAYEQYF.

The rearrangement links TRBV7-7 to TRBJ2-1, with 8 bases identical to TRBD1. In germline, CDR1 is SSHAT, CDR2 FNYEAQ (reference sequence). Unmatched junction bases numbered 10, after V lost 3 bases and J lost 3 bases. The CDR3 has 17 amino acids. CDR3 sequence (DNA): TGTGCCAGCAGCTTTCTCCGGGACAGGAGGTTCTACAATGAGCAGTTCTTC. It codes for CASSFLRDRRFYNEQFF.

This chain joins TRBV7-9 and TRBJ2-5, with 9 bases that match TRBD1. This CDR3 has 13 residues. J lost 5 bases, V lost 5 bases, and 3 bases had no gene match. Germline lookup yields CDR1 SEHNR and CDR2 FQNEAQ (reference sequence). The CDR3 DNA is TGTGCCAGCAGCCTAGGACAGGGGGAGACCCAGTACTTC. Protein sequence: CASSLGQGETQYF.

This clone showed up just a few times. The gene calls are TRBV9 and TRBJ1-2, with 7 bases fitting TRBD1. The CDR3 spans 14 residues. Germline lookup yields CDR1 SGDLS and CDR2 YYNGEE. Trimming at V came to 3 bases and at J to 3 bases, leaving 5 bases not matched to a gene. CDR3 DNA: TGTGCCAGCAGCGGGGTACAGGGGCACTATGGCTACACCTTC. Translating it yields CASSGVQGHYGYTF.